This is a list of T cell receptor beta chains from one sample in a study of T cell responses to AZD1222 COVID-19 vaccine. Clones were read by immunoSEQ multiplex PCR, and TCRdb kept only the in-frame ones, dropping some. The sample holds some 71,000 clones, 70% to 90% seen once. The sample here was peripheral blood, taken 28 days after the second AZD1222 dose. All receptors derive from an adult who received the AZD1222 COVID-19 vaccine. CDR3s include the opening cysteine and the closing phenylalanine or tryptophan. A D gene is named only where the DNA matches it firmly. The size entry is marked missing in some rows and otherwise reads once, few, many or a size class.

D,V,size,J,CDR3,DNA
.,TRBV12-3/TRBV12-4,.,TRBJ2-5,CASSFDETQYF,TGTGCCAGCAGTTTCGATGAGACCCAGTACTTC
TRBD2,TRBV11-3,.,TRBJ2-7,CASTGLAGSLYEQYF,TGTGCCAGCACGGGACTAGCGGGAAGCCTGTACGAGCAGTACTTC
.,TRBV5-1,.,TRBJ2-3,CASSGGGPDTQYF,TGCGCCAGCAGCGGAGGCGGGCCAGATACGCAGTATTTT
TRBD1,TRBV3-1/TRBV3-2,.,TRBJ1-4,CASSQGAGTGEKLFF,TGTGCCAGCAGCCAAGGTGCCGGGACAGGTGAAAAACTGTTTTTT
.,TRBV12-3/TRBV12-4,once,TRBJ1-1,CASSRETEAFF,TGTGCCAGCAGTCGGGAGACTGAAGCTTTCTTT
.,TRBV5-5,once,TRBJ2-7,CASSPGAHYEQYF,TGTGCCAGCAGCCCCGGGGCACACTACGAGCAGTACTTC
.,TRBV4-2,.,TRBJ2-7,CASSQRTNHEQYF,TGTGCCAGCAGCCAACGTACCAACCACGAGCAGTACTTC
.,TRBV27,.,TRBJ2-2,CASSILTVTGELFF,TGTGCCAGCAGTATCCTGACAGTCACCGGGGAGCTGTTTTTT
.,TRBV5-1,few,TRBJ2-2,CASRNPSGGELFF,TGCGCCAGCAGAAATCCGTCTGGCGGGGAGCTGTTTTTT
TRBD2,TRBV5-1,.,TRBJ2-5,CASSSGGTQEGETQYF,TGCGCCAGCAGCTCGGGGGGGACCCAGGAGGGGGAGACCCAGTACTTC
.,TRBV14,.,TRBJ2-1,CASSQVYRYNEQFF,TGTGCCAGCAGCCAAGTATACAGGTACAATGAGCAGTTCTTC
.,TRBV7-8,.,TRBJ2-1,CASSSGLHVDEQFF,TGTGCCAGCAGCTCGGGCCTGCACGTCGATGAGCAGTTCTTC
.,TRBV2,once,TRBJ2-2,CASSEQGGELFF,TGTGCCAGCAGTGAACAGGGCGGGGAGCTGTTTTTT
.,TRBV15,.,TRBJ1-2,CATSRVETAANYGYTF,TGTGCCACCAGCAGAGTTGAGACAGCAGCTAACTATGGCTACACCTTC
.,TRBV10-3,.,TRBJ2-5,CAISEGETQYF,TGTGCCATCAGTGAGGGGGAGACCCAGTACTTC